This T cell receptor beta chain comes out of a study of TIL therapy for anti-PD-1-resistant metastatic lung cancer. About the study: Most patients had lung adenocarcinoma.

The immunoSEQ assay was v3. Sequencing was performed with immunoSEQ multiplex PCR; in TCRdb, only in-frame clones are kept and a portion is missing. The sample gives 35,000 to 55,000 clones, 70% to 80% of which show up once; about 16% is in the top ten. Regarding time point: pre-treatment sample, taken before nivolumab and TIL therapy. Germline-derived CDR1 and CDR2 are SGHNT and YYREEE (reference sequence). V was shortened by 0 bases and J by 1 base, with 4 bases between the two germline ends. The CDR3 is made up of 14 amino acids. The TCR was taken from a man in his 70s with non-small cell lung cancer. J is TRBJ2-2 and V is TRBV5-4, with no clear D. Specimen: blood, collected at baseline. As DNA, the CDR3 is TGTGCCAGCAGCTTGGGACAGAACACCGGGGAGCTGTTTTTT. Residues: CASSLGQNTGELFF.